The rows below give T cell receptor beta chains drawn from one sample of a study of blood T cell repertoires in COVID-19. Produced via immunoSEQ multiplex PCR; TCRdb's table is partial and in-frame only. This sample has roughly 70,000 clones, with about nine tenths found just once. Material for sequencing was peripheral blood. The receptors here all came from an elderly woman with active COVID-19. CDR3s include the opening cysteine and the closing phenylalanine or tryptophan. D genes are given only for firm matches. Clone size is shown for a subset of rows, as once, few, many or a class of expanded clone.

J: TRBJ1-1
V: TRBV28
D: NA
size: NA
CDR3: CASSLVSVENTEAFF
DNA: TGTGCCAGCAGTTTAGTTTCCGTAGAGAACACTGAAGCTTTCTTT

J: TRBJ2-2
V: TRBV19
D: NA
size: once
CDR3: CASSIEAGTGELFF
DNA: TGTGCCAGTAGTATAGAGGCAGGGACCGGGGAGCTGTTTTTT

J: TRBJ1-1
V: TRBV5-6
D: NA
size: NA
CDR3: CASSLAYTEAFF
DNA: TGTGCCAGCAGCTTAGCCTACACTGAAGCTTTCTTT

J: TRBJ2-1
V: TRBV28
D: TRBD2
size: NA
CDR3: CASRQGGLAGAVEQFF
DNA: TGTGCCAGCAGACAAGGGGGGCTAGCGGGAGCTGTTGAGCAGTTCTTC

J: TRBJ2-5
V: TRBV7-9
D: NA
size: NA
CDR3: CASTDWTANQETQYF
DNA: TGTGCCAGCACCGATTGGACAGCAAACCAAGAGACCCAGTACTTC

J: TRBJ1-2
V: TRBV5-4
D: NA
size: NA
CDR3: CASSLLEATGYTF
DNA: TGTGCCAGCAGCTTGCTTGAAGCTACGGGCTACACCTTC

J: TRBJ2-1
V: TRBV4-2
D: NA
size: once
CDR3: CASSLPLGDYNEQFF
DNA: TGTGCCAGCAGCCTCCCGTTAGGGGACTACAATGAGCAGTTCTTC

J: TRBJ2-7
V: TRBV12-3/TRBV12-4
D: NA
size: few
CDR3: CASSLRDSYEQYF
DNA: TGTGCCAGCAGTTTGCGGGACTCCTACGAGCAGTACTTC

J: TRBJ2-1
V: TRBV5-4
D: NA
size: NA
CDR3: CASSSVRTSHNEQFF
DNA: TGTGCCAGCAGCTCGGTCCGGACATCTCACAATGAGCAGTTCTTC

J: TRBJ1-1
V: TRBV27
D: TRBD1
size: once
CDR3: CASSLLSLAGGNTEAFF
DNA: TGTGCCAGCAGTTTATTAAGTTTGGCAGGGGGAAACACTGAAGCTTTCTTT

J: TRBJ2-5
V: TRBV10-1
D: TRBD2
size: few
CDR3: CASSEGGLAPQETQYF
DNA: TGCGCCAGCAGTGAAGGAGGACTAGCGCCCCAAGAGACCCAGTACTTC

J: TRBJ1-1
V: TRBV6-1
D: NA
size: few
CDR3: CASSEVWRAEAFF
DNA: TGTGCCAGCAGTGAAGTTTGGAGAGCTGAAGCTTTCTTT

J: TRBJ2-5
V: TRBV27
D: TRBD2
size: NA
CDR3: CASIRIAGGIMETQYF
DNA: TGTGCCAGCATCCGGATAGCGGGAGGAATCATGGAGACCCAGTACTTC

J: TRBJ2-3
V: TRBV3-1/TRBV3-2
D: TRBD2
size: NA
CDR3: CASSQEFTREGSPDTQYF
DNA: TGTGCCAGCAGCCAAGAATTCACGAGGGAGGGAAGTCCGGATACGCAGTATTTT

J: TRBJ2-2
V: TRBV3-1/TRBV3-2
D: NA
size: NA
CDR3: CASSSSGTGELFF
DNA: TGTGCCAGCAGCTCCTCGGGAACCGGGGAGCTGTTTTTT

J: TRBJ2-1
V: TRBV7-3
D: NA
size: NA
CDR3: CASSLSLNGYEEQFF
DNA: TGTGCCAGCAGCTTATCTCTGAACGGTTACGAGGAGCAGTTCTTC

J: TRBJ2-2
V: TRBV6-4
D: TRBD2
size: NA
CDR3: CASLLGLAGGVNTGELFF
DNA: TGTGCCAGCTTGCTGGGACTAGCGGGAGGGGTGAACACCGGGGAGCTGTTTTTT

J: TRBJ1-2
V: TRBV2
D: TRBD1
size: NA
CDR3: CASSETGTGGGGYTF
DNA: TGTGCCAGCAGTGAAACCGGGACAGGGGGCGGAGGCTACACCTTC

J: TRBJ2-5
V: TRBV28
D: NA
size: NA
CDR3: CASSLADRQETQYF
DNA: TGTGCCAGCAGTTTGGCAGACAGGCAAGAGACCCAGTACTTC

J: TRBJ1-3
V: TRBV6-5
D: NA
size: NA
CDR3: CGRGSGNTIYF
DNA: TGTGGGAGGGGATCTGGAAACACCATATATTTT

J: TRBJ2-3
V: TRBV7-2
D: NA
size: NA
CDR3: CASSLFRGRDQDTQYF
DNA: TGTGCCAGCAGCTTATTCCGGGGTAGGGATCAAGATACGCAGTATTTT

J: TRBJ2-1
V: TRBV5-1
D: TRBD2
size: NA
CDR3: CASSRTRAYNEQFF
DNA: TGCGCCAGCAGTCGGACTAGGGCCTACAATGAGCAGTTCTTC

J: TRBJ2-7
V: TRBV27
D: NA
size: NA
CDR3: CASTPGGLPYEQYF
DNA: TGTGCCAGCACCCCGGGCGGGTTACCCTACGAGCAGTACTTC